The next 4 T cell receptor beta chains were all read from a single sample in a study of T-cell memory formation after mild COVID-19. Using its own MiXCR run on the 5' RACE reads, TCRdb lists one record per CDR3 protein. There are fewer than 350,000 distinct CDR3 sequences in the sample; roughly 17% occur only once, and around 23% lies in the top ten. Sequencing input: PBMCs or a T cell subset sorted from them (not recorded which). These receptor sequences come from a man aged 18 to 30 who had mild COVID-19 (a few samples of this study predate the infection). Cell type and time point are not known.

This clonotype has just a few counts. V gene TRBV6-2 or TRBV6-3 combines with J gene TRBJ2-1; D remains ambiguous. The CDR3 loop spans 12 amino acids. Germline lookup yields CDR1 MNHEY and CDR2 SVGEGT. Trimming took off 7 bases at V and 3 bases at J, with 7 bases between the two ends. The CDR3, as DNA: TGTGCCAGCAAAAGGGACTACAATGAGCAGTTCTTC. Its protein is CASKRDYNEQFF.

This chain joins TRBV5-6 and TRBJ2-5, with TRBD1 matching 11 bases. Germline V lookup: CDR1 SGHDT, CDR2 YYEEEE. The CDR3 is 14 amino acids. The V and J ends lost 4 bases and 5 bases, in that order; junction bases with no gene match: 4. The CDR3 here is CASSRTGGAETQYF. The DNA for the CDR3 is TGTGCCAGCAGCAGGACAGGGGGCGCGGAGACCCAGTACTTC.

This clonotype was seen a handful of times. The chain uses TRBV4-3 and TRBJ1-5, with D possibly TRBD1 on 5 matching bases. This CDR3 is built from 15 residues. V was clipped by 3 bases and J by 6 bases, with 15 bases between them. Germline-derived CDR1 and CDR2 are LGHNA and YSLEER. CDR3 region: CASSQQGGLGQPQHF. In DNA form, the CDR3 reads TGCGCCAGCAGCCAGCAGGGAGGTTTGGGTCAGCCCCAGCATTTT.

The V gene is TRBV15, the J gene TRBJ2-5; D is uncertain. The CDR3 has 13 amino acids. Trimming removed 3 bases from V and 5 bases from J, with 10 bases in between. The V gene's germline CDR1 is LNHNV and CDR2 YYDKDF (reference sequence). CDR3 sequence (DNA): TGTGCCACCAGCAGTACTATACGGGAGACCCAGTACTTC. Amino acid sequence: CATSSTIRETQYF.